This TCR beta chain was captured by sequencing in a study of human T cells and chemical hapten exposure. CDR3 length: 13 amino acids. Germline V gives CDR1 LGHDT, CDR2 YNNKEL (reference sequence). The V end was cut by 1 base, the J end by 7 bases, with 10 bases between. The table lists this clonotype with a few counts. What it binds is not known. Time point noted: patch test 1, 2 weeks after DPC sensitization. Treatment in this sample: therapeutic diphenylcyclopropenone sensitization with weekly scalp DPC. In every case, blood was obtained before the patch test was applied. During construction of the library, unique molecular identifiers were attached to individual cDNA molecules for quantitative, reproducible TCR counting. TCRdb recomputed calls from the RACE reads with MiXCR, one row per CDR3 protein. The table has about 120,000 distinct CDR3 sequences, about an eighth seen once. The study, taken as a whole, reports: Significantly greater numbers of large CDR3 similarity clusters came from expanded TCRs than from controls. Following DPC sensitization, TCRs present above 1 in 1000 frequency showed no change.

This rearrangement joins TRBV3-1 to TRBJ1-1; D is unresolved. Sequenced material: whole blood, taken in connection with sensitization to the hapten diphenylcyclopropenone (DPC). The sequence derives from a man aged 18 to 29 with alopecia areata. Some clones in this sample may be carry-over from other donors' samples. CDR3 amino acids: CASSQAIWSEAFF. CDR3 DNA sequence: TGTGCCAGCAGCCAAGCGATCTGGAGTGAAGCTTTCTTT.